This TCR beta chain was identified during a study of blood T cell repertoires in COVID-19. Profiling relied on immunoSEQ multiplex PCR, and the TCRdb table lists in-frame clones only, not all of them. Among more than 85,000 clones listed, roughly 82% were seen once. Sample: peripheral blood. This receptor was identified in a man at least 80 years old with acute or convalescent COVID-19.

This CDR3 is CASLPGDNSNYGYTF. CDR3 in DNA: TGTGCCTCCCTTCCCGGGGACAATTCTAACTATGGCTACACCTTC. V gene TRBV19 combines with J gene TRBJ1-2; D perhaps matches TRBD1 (6 bases). Trimming pared 11 bases from V and 0 bases from J, leaving 19 bases between. The CDR3 contains 15 residues. From germline, CDR1 is LNHDA and CDR2 SQIVND (reference sequence). The entire variable domain, with the rest obtained from reference TRBV19 and TRBJ1-2, is as follows: DGGITQSPKYLFRKEGQNVTLSCEQNLNHDAMYWYRQDPGQGLRLIYYSQIVNDFQKGDIAEGYSVSREKKESFPLTVTSAQKNPTAFYLCASLPGDNSNYGYTFGSGTRLTVV.